The 3 T cell receptor beta chains in this list originate from one sample, sequenced in a study of T cell responses to AZD1222 COVID-19 vaccine. TCRdb's copy holds only in-frame clones and misses some; the assay was immunoSEQ multiplex PCR. Among 85,000 to 130,000 clones listed, around 86% were seen once. Sample: peripheral blood, taken 28 days after the second dose of the MenACWY control vaccine. The receptors here all came from an adult who received the MenACWY meningococcal vaccine as a control.

V usage is TRBV7-2 and J usage is TRBJ2-3; D uncertain. The CDR3 runs to 14 residues. Trimming took 5 bases from V and 3 from J, leaving 12 bases between them. Per germline, CDR1 SGHTA and CDR2 FQGNSA. CDR3 nucleotides: TGTGCCAGCAGCACTCGGACGGAAACAGATACGCAGTATTTT. This translates into CASSTRTETDTQYF.

This sequence joins TRBV10-1 and TRBJ1-1, with a tentative D call TRBD1 (6 bases). CDR3 size: 14 residues. Trimming shortened V by 0 bases and J by 10 bases, and 15 bases separated the two germline ends. Germline assignment: CDR1 WNHNN and CDR2 SYGVQD (reference sequence). CDR3 nucleotide sequence: TGCGCCAGCAGTGAGTCCCGGGGGGCCAGTCGAGCTTTCTTT. This sequence encodes CASSESRGASRAFF.

The chain recombines TRBV6-5 with TRBJ1-1, with TRBD1 matching over 8 bases. The CDR3 loop spans 13 amino acids. With V trimmed by 7 bases and J by 11 bases, 12 bases remained unmatched. Germline CDR1 and CDR2: MNHEY and SVGAGI. The CDR3, as DNA: TGTGCCAGCACAGGACAGGGACAGTCTGGGGCTTTCTTT. This codes for CASTGQGQSGAFF.